Listed below are T cell receptor beta chains from one sample, sequenced in a study of T-cell reconstitution after alpha-beta-depleted transplantation in children. One entry per CDR3 protein, called by TCRdb with MiXCR from the PCR reads. The table records some 550,000 distinct CDR3 sequences, about 23% of them present only once. Sequencing used PBMCs, mostly from graft donor cells, obtained 360 days after TCRalphabeta/CD19-depleted stem cell transplant. These receptors came from a boy under three years old who had a stem cell transplant for acute myeloid leukemia, so the T cells may come from the graft donor. The CDR3 runs from the conserved cysteine through the conserved F or W. D genes are given only for firm matches. Size tells how often a clone was seen (once, few, many) or the class of an expanded clone, and some rows leave it out.

cdr3_aa: CASSLALAAAYEQYF
cdr3_nt: TGTGCCAGCAGCTTAGCACTAGCGGCGGCCTACGAGCAGTACTTC
v_call: TRBV11-2
clone_size: -
j_call: TRBJ2-7
d_call: TRBD2

cdr3_aa: CASSLIPRNTEAFF
cdr3_nt: TGTGCCAGCAGCTTAATCCCCCGGAACACTGAAGCTTTCTTT
v_call: TRBV7-9
clone_size: -
j_call: TRBJ1-1
d_call: -

cdr3_aa: CAGEADTEAFF
cdr3_nt: TGCGCCGGGGAGGCGGACACTGAAGCTTTCTTT
v_call: TRBV23-1
clone_size: -
j_call: TRBJ1-1
d_call: -

cdr3_aa: CASSYSQAQEQYF
cdr3_nt: TGTGCCAGCAGTTACTCTCAGGCTCAAGAGCAGTACTTC
v_call: TRBV6-5
clone_size: few
j_call: TRBJ2-7
d_call: -

cdr3_aa: CSARGGVGAGELFF
cdr3_nt: TGCAGTGCTAGAGGAGGCGTCGGCGCCGGGGAGCTGTTTTTT
v_call: TRBV20-1
clone_size: -
j_call: TRBJ2-2
d_call: -

cdr3_aa: CASSLGQGEGYGYTF
cdr3_nt: TGTGCCAGCAGTTTGGGACAGGGCGAAGGGTATGGCTACACCTTC
v_call: TRBV28
clone_size: few
j_call: TRBJ1-2
d_call: TRBD1

cdr3_aa: CSASRLAGGGDTQYF
cdr3_nt: TGCAGTGCCTCCCGACTAGCGGGGGGCGGAGATACGCAGTATTTT
v_call: TRBV20-1
clone_size: -
j_call: TRBJ2-3
d_call: TRBD2

cdr3_aa: CASSYSLLRARANTEAFF
cdr3_nt: TGTGCCAGCAGTTATTCCCTACTTCGAGCCAGGGCGAACACTGAAGCTTTCTTT
v_call: TRBV6-5
clone_size: -
j_call: TRBJ1-1
d_call: -

cdr3_aa: CATIAAGSHTQYF
cdr3_nt: TGTGCCACCATCGCTGCAGGGAGCCATACGCAGTATTTT
v_call: TRBV25-1
clone_size: many
j_call: TRBJ2-3
d_call: -

cdr3_aa: CASSSSGTRADTQYF
cdr3_nt: TGTGCCAGCAGTTCCTCCGGGACCAGGGCAGATACGCAGTATTTT
v_call: TRBV12-3/TRBV12-4
clone_size: many
j_call: TRBJ2-3
d_call: -

cdr3_aa: CASSYFDRGNSNQPQHF
cdr3_nt: TGTGCCAGCAGTTACTTTGACAGGGGAAATAGCAATCAGCCCCAGCATTTT
v_call: TRBV6-5
clone_size: many
j_call: TRBJ1-5
d_call: TRBD1

cdr3_aa: CSAIPGLASYEQYF
cdr3_nt: TGCAGTGCTATACCGGGACTAGCGTCTTACGAGCAGTACTTC
v_call: TRBV20-1
clone_size: many
j_call: TRBJ2-7
d_call: TRBD2

cdr3_aa: CASSSGWVDTEAFF
cdr3_nt: TGTGCCAGCTCCTCAGGGTGGGTTGACACTGAAGCTTTCTTT
v_call: TRBV28
clone_size: many
j_call: TRBJ1-1
d_call: -

cdr3_aa: CATSDLPGTSGSTDTQYF
cdr3_nt: TGTGCCACCAGTGATTTACCCGGGACTAGCGGAAGCACAGATACGCAGTATTTT
v_call: TRBV24-1
clone_size: -
j_call: TRBJ2-3
d_call: TRBD2

cdr3_aa: CAWHMGGEAFF
cdr3_nt: TGTGCCTGGCACATGGGGGGAGAAGCTTTCTTT
v_call: TRBV30
clone_size: few
j_call: TRBJ1-1
d_call: -

cdr3_aa: CSARGASGPGGNEQFF
cdr3_nt: TGCAGTGCTAGAGGAGCCTCCGGCCCGGGGGGCAATGAGCAGTTCTTC
v_call: TRBV20-1
clone_size: -
j_call: TRBJ2-1
d_call: TRBD2

cdr3_aa: CASRSRNDSPLHF
cdr3_nt: TGTGCCAGCAGGTCCAGAAACGATTCACCCCTCCACTTT
v_call: TRBV18
clone_size: few
j_call: TRBJ1-6
d_call: -

cdr3_aa: CSVDAGQETQYF
cdr3_nt: TGCAGCGTTGATGCAGGCCAAGAGACCCAGTACTTC
v_call: TRBV29-1
clone_size: -
j_call: TRBJ2-5
d_call: -

cdr3_aa: CASSPGQLAKNIQYF
cdr3_nt: TGCGCCAGCAGTCCGGGACAACTAGCCAAAAACATTCAGTACTTC
v_call: TRBV5-1
clone_size: -
j_call: TRBJ2-4
d_call: -